Listed below are T cell receptor beta chains from one sample, sequenced in a study of graft-versus-host responses after intestinal transplantation. Sequenced by immunoSEQ multiplex PCR; TCRdb stores in-frame clones only, minus some. The sample shows more than 45,000 clones, 90% to 95% of them seen only once. The sample consisted of PBMCs, taken about 120 days after intestinal transplantation. These receptor sequences come from a human patient who received an intestinal transplant, so some T cells may come from the graft donor. Both conserved end residues are part of each CDR3. D genes are given only for firm matches. Some rows have no size entry. The others give once, few or many, or a class for an expanded clone.

CDR3nt: TGTGCCAGCAGTCCCACGGGTTTCCGGGGCTACACCTTC
CDR3aa: CASSPTGFRGYTF
abundance: NA
j_gene: TRBJ1-2
d_gene: NA
v_gene: TRBV28

CDR3nt: TGTGCCAGCATGCCCCCTTTGGACGGTAATTCACCCCTCCACTTT
CDR3aa: CASMPPLDGNSPLHF
abundance: NA
j_gene: TRBJ1-6
d_gene: NA
v_gene: TRBV2

CDR3nt: TGCGCCAGCACCAATACAGTGTCCTACGAGCAGTACTTC
CDR3aa: CASTNTVSYEQYF
abundance: NA
j_gene: TRBJ2-7
d_gene: NA
v_gene: TRBV5-1

CDR3nt: TGTGCCAGCAGTCCAATTAGGGGACTGCCCTCCTACGAGCAGTACTTC
CDR3aa: CASSPIRGLPSYEQYF
abundance: few
j_gene: TRBJ2-7
d_gene: NA
v_gene: TRBV27

CDR3nt: TGTGCCAGCAGTTTAACGATAAACACCGGGGAGCTGTTTTTT
CDR3aa: CASSLTINTGELFF
abundance: NA
j_gene: TRBJ2-2
d_gene: NA
v_gene: TRBV28

CDR3nt: TGTGCCAGCATCCCCGGAACAGAGGATAATTCACCCCTCCACTTT
CDR3aa: CASIPGTEDNSPLHF
abundance: NA
j_gene: TRBJ1-6
d_gene: NA
v_gene: TRBV28

CDR3nt: TGTGCCAGCAGCCCGAGGAACCGAGTCACTGAAGCTTTCTTT
CDR3aa: CASSPRNRVTEAFF
abundance: NA
j_gene: TRBJ1-1
d_gene: NA
v_gene: TRBV6-5

CDR3nt: TGTGCCAGCAGCCCCAATTATAGGGCCTCGTATAATTCACCCCTCCACTTT
CDR3aa: CASSPNYRASYNSPLHF
abundance: NA
j_gene: TRBJ1-6
d_gene: NA
v_gene: TRBV7-2

CDR3nt: TGTGCCCCCGGGGACGGGGAGACCCAGTACTTC
CDR3aa: CAPGDGETQYF
abundance: NA
j_gene: TRBJ2-5
d_gene: NA
v_gene: TRBV5-4

CDR3nt: TGTGCCAGCAGTCCAGGGACAGGTTCTTTCTATGGCTACACCTTC
CDR3aa: CASSPGTGSFYGYTF
abundance: NA
j_gene: TRBJ1-2
d_gene: TRBD1
v_gene: TRBV28

CDR3nt: TGTGCCAGCAGTTTAGGGCGCTCCTACGAGCAGTACTTC
CDR3aa: CASSLGRSYEQYF
abundance: NA
j_gene: TRBJ2-7
d_gene: NA
v_gene: TRBV28

CDR3nt: TGTGCCAGCAGCTCTGGACAGGGGGCGGATGGCTACACCTTC
CDR3aa: CASSSGQGADGYTF
abundance: NA
j_gene: TRBJ1-2
d_gene: TRBD1
v_gene: TRBV13

CDR3nt: TGCGCCAGCAGCTCCCGGGACACCGGCGGGGGGACCGGGGAGCTGTTTTTT
CDR3aa: CASSSRDTGGGTGELFF
abundance: NA
j_gene: TRBJ2-2
d_gene: TRBD2
v_gene: TRBV5-1

CDR3nt: TGTGCCAGCAGCGTAGGGGAGAGGGGGGCGGGAGAGCAGTACTTC
CDR3aa: CASSVGERGAGEQYF
abundance: NA
j_gene: TRBJ2-7
d_gene: NA
v_gene: TRBV9

CDR3nt: TGTGCCAGCAGCTTAGCCGGACTAGCGGGAGTGGTTGGGGCCAACGTCCTGACTTTC
CDR3aa: CASSLAGLAGVVGANVLTF
abundance: NA
j_gene: TRBJ2-6
d_gene: TRBD2
v_gene: TRBV7-9

CDR3nt: TGTGCCAGCAGTTACTCGATCGGGACACCGAATGAAAAACTGTTTTTT
CDR3aa: CASSYSIGTPNEKLFF
abundance: NA
j_gene: TRBJ1-4
d_gene: NA
v_gene: TRBV6-5

CDR3nt: TGTGCCAGCAGCTTGTGGGGGGGTGCAGATACGCAGTATTTT
CDR3aa: CASSLWGGADTQYF
abundance: NA
j_gene: TRBJ2-3
d_gene: TRBD2
v_gene: TRBV7-2

CDR3nt: TGTGCCAGCAGCTCCCGCGGGGGACGGAACACTGAAGCTTTCTTT
CDR3aa: CASSSRGGRNTEAFF
abundance: NA
j_gene: TRBJ1-1
d_gene: NA
v_gene: TRBV7-8

CDR3nt: TGTGCCAGCAGTGTCCCAAGACTAGCGTGGTACGAGCAGTACTTC
CDR3aa: CASSVPRLAWYEQYF
abundance: NA
j_gene: TRBJ2-7
d_gene: TRBD2
v_gene: TRBV6-1

CDR3nt: TGCAGCGTTGTGTCGTCGGTTTACGGCGGAGAGACCCAGTACTTC
CDR3aa: CSVVSSVYGGETQYF
abundance: NA
j_gene: TRBJ2-5
d_gene: NA
v_gene: TRBV29-1

CDR3nt: TGTGCCAGCAGCAACGATTGGGGGAGGGGAGGCTATGGCTACACCTTC
CDR3aa: CASSNDWGRGGYGYTF
abundance: few
j_gene: TRBJ1-2
d_gene: NA
v_gene: TRBV7-2

CDR3nt: TGTGCCAGCAGCTTACGGCGGCCACAAGAGACCCAGTACTTC
CDR3aa: CASSLRRPQETQYF
abundance: NA
j_gene: TRBJ2-5
d_gene: NA
v_gene: TRBV13

CDR3nt: TGTGCCAGTAGTATGCGAACCCTAGATAATGAGCAGTTCTTC
CDR3aa: CASSMRTLDNEQFF
abundance: NA
j_gene: TRBJ2-1
d_gene: NA
v_gene: TRBV19

CDR3nt: TGTGCCAGTAGTATACGTCTACTCGGTCAGCCCCAGCATTTT
CDR3aa: CASSIRLLGQPQHF
abundance: few
j_gene: TRBJ1-5
d_gene: NA
v_gene: TRBV19

CDR3nt: TGCGCCAGCAGCTTGGCCGTGAGGGGAGCTTGGAATTCACCCCTCCACTTT
CDR3aa: CASSLAVRGAWNSPLHF
abundance: NA
j_gene: TRBJ1-6
d_gene: NA
v_gene: TRBV5-1

CDR3nt: TGTGCCAGCAGTTCCCTCCCGCCGGACAACTTAAACATTCAGTACTTC
CDR3aa: CASSSLPPDNLNIQYF
abundance: NA
j_gene: TRBJ2-4
d_gene: NA
v_gene: TRBV27

CDR3nt: TGTGCCAGCAGCCGGGTGGGGAGATGGACCTACGAGCAGTACTTC
CDR3aa: CASSRVGRWTYEQYF
abundance: NA
j_gene: TRBJ2-7
d_gene: NA
v_gene: TRBV7-3

CDR3nt: TGTGCCAGCTCACCACTTTTAGCGGGACAGCTGAGACATACGCAGTATTTT
CDR3aa: CASSPLLAGQLRHTQYF
abundance: NA
j_gene: TRBJ2-3
d_gene: NA
v_gene: TRBV18

CDR3nt: TGCAGCGTGAGACAGGCCCTCGACTACGAGCAGTACTTC
CDR3aa: CSVRQALDYEQYF
abundance: NA
j_gene: TRBJ2-7
d_gene: NA
v_gene: TRBV29-1

CDR3nt: TGTGCCAGCAGTTCGAACAATGAGCAGTTCTTC
CDR3aa: CASSSNNEQFF
abundance: NA
j_gene: TRBJ2-1
d_gene: NA
v_gene: TRBV28

CDR3nt: TGCGCCAGCAGCCGACCAGCGGGAGTTGGCGATGAGCAGTTCTTC
CDR3aa: CASSRPAGVGDEQFF
abundance: NA
j_gene: TRBJ2-1
d_gene: TRBD2
v_gene: TRBV5-1

CDR3nt: TGTGCCAGCAGTACCAGGGGCCTCAATGAAAAACTGTTTTTT
CDR3aa: CASSTRGLNEKLFF
abundance: NA
j_gene: TRBJ1-4
d_gene: NA
v_gene: TRBV28

CDR3nt: TGCGCCAGCACTGAGCCGGGACAGGGGGGCTACGAGCAGTACTTC
CDR3aa: CASTEPGQGGYEQYF
abundance: NA
j_gene: TRBJ2-7
d_gene: TRBD1
v_gene: TRBV10-2

CDR3nt: TGTGCCAGCAGTGAGGGGGGCGTAATATCCTACAATGAGCAGTTCTTC
CDR3aa: CASSEGGVISYNEQFF
abundance: NA
j_gene: TRBJ2-1
d_gene: NA
v_gene: TRBV6-4

CDR3nt: TGTGCCTGGAGTGTAAAACTAGGAAGCGAGCAGTACTTC
CDR3aa: CAWSVKLGSEQYF
abundance: NA
j_gene: TRBJ2-7
d_gene: NA
v_gene: TRBV30

CDR3nt: TGTGCCAGCTCAAACTTGCCCTCTAGCCCTTATGAGCAGTTCTTC
CDR3aa: CASSNLPSSPYEQFF
abundance: once
j_gene: TRBJ2-1
d_gene: NA
v_gene: TRBV18

CDR3nt: TGTGCCAGTAGCGAAGCTAGCAATCAGCCCCAGCATTTT
CDR3aa: CASSEASNQPQHF
abundance: NA
j_gene: TRBJ1-5
d_gene: NA
v_gene: TRBV19

CDR3nt: TGTGCCAGCAATCGTTACGAGCAGTACTTC
CDR3aa: CASNRYEQYF
abundance: NA
j_gene: TRBJ2-7
d_gene: NA
v_gene: TRBV6-4

CDR3nt: TGCGCCAGCAGCTTGGCCTGGGGTTCTGGAAACACCATATATTTT
CDR3aa: CASSLAWGSGNTIYF
abundance: once
j_gene: TRBJ1-3
d_gene: NA
v_gene: TRBV5-1

CDR3nt: TGTGCCATCAGTGAGGGATACGAGCAGTACTTC
CDR3aa: CAISEGYEQYF
abundance: NA
j_gene: TRBJ2-7
d_gene: NA
v_gene: TRBV10-3

CDR3nt: TGTGCCAGCAGTTACGGGGGGCCGGACTACTACTACGAGCAGTACTTC
CDR3aa: CASSYGGPDYYYEQYF
abundance: NA
j_gene: TRBJ2-7
d_gene: NA
v_gene: TRBV6-5

CDR3nt: TGTGCCAGCAGTTTGGGGGGCGAGGGGTATGGCTACACCTTC
CDR3aa: CASSLGGEGYGYTF
abundance: NA
j_gene: TRBJ1-2
d_gene: NA
v_gene: TRBV28

CDR3nt: TGTGCCAGCAGCCCCCGGACTAACACAGATACGCAGTATTTT
CDR3aa: CASSPRTNTDTQYF
abundance: NA
j_gene: TRBJ2-3
d_gene: NA
v_gene: TRBV7-7

CDR3nt: TGTGCCAGCAGCGGTCCCACCCATTACGAGCAGTACTTC
CDR3aa: CASSGPTHYEQYF
abundance: NA
j_gene: TRBJ2-7
d_gene: NA
v_gene: TRBV2

CDR3nt: TGTGCCAGCAGCTTAGATATCAATCAGCCCCAGCATTTT
CDR3aa: CASSLDINQPQHF
abundance: NA
j_gene: TRBJ1-5
d_gene: NA
v_gene: TRBV7-7

CDR3nt: TGTGCCATCAGTGATTTCAGGTACGAGCAGTACTTC
CDR3aa: CAISDFRYEQYF
abundance: NA
j_gene: TRBJ2-7
d_gene: NA
v_gene: TRBV10-3

CDR3nt: TGTGCCAGCAGTTTCCGGGCCCCTGATAGTTCACCCCTCCACTTT
CDR3aa: CASSFRAPDSSPLHF
abundance: once
j_gene: TRBJ1-6
d_gene: NA
v_gene: TRBV6-5

CDR3nt: TGTGCCAGCAGTTCCACTAGATCGGGGGCCAACGTCCTGACTTTC
CDR3aa: CASSSTRSGANVLTF
abundance: NA
j_gene: TRBJ2-6
d_gene: NA
v_gene: TRBV6-5

CDR3nt: TGTGCAAGTCGCTTAGGGAGCTTCAGAAGCTCCTACAATGAGCAGTTCTTC
CDR3aa: CASRLGSFRSSYNEQFF
abundance: NA
j_gene: TRBJ2-1
d_gene: NA
v_gene: TRBV12-2

CDR3nt: TGTGCCAGCAGAAGACAGATTACCAGCACAGATACGCAGTATTTT
CDR3aa: CASRRQITSTDTQYF
abundance: NA
j_gene: TRBJ2-3
d_gene: NA
v_gene: TRBV28

CDR3nt: TGTGCCAGCAGCCAGGGGGGGACTCTAGAGACCCAGTACTTC
CDR3aa: CASSQGGTLETQYF
abundance: NA
j_gene: TRBJ2-5
d_gene: NA
v_gene: TRBV6-5

CDR3nt: TGTGCCAGCAGTCCCGTAGGGGGGTTAACTGAAGCTTTCTTT
CDR3aa: CASSPVGGLTEAFF
abundance: NA
j_gene: TRBJ1-1
d_gene: NA
v_gene: TRBV7-9

CDR3nt: TGTGCCAGCAGCCTCGGACGGCAGGGGGCTTGGTGGAGAGAGACCCAGTACTTC
CDR3aa: CASSLGRQGAWWRETQYF
abundance: NA
j_gene: TRBJ2-5
d_gene: TRBD1
v_gene: TRBV5-6